The clone carrying this TCR beta chain has only a few counts. This entry belongs to a study of early T cells in non-severe SARS-CoV-2 infection. Germline CDR1 and CDR2: LGHNA and YNFKEQ. V dropped 1 base and J dropped 6; count of bases not matched to a gene: 2. The CDR3 runs to 13 residues. One entry per CDR3 protein results from TCRdb running MiXCR on the 5' RACE reads. The sample lists roughly 27,000 distinct CDR3 sequences, roughly 5% occurring once. This TCR came from an adult who was a healthcare worker with PCR-confirmed SARS-CoV-2 infection or an uninfected control (not recorded which). What was sequenced was whole blood. The rearrangement links TRBV4-2 to TRBJ1-2; 7 nucleotides match TRBD1. CDR3 nucleotides: TGTGCCAGCAGCCAAGTGGGGACAGATGGCTACACCTTC. Its translation: CASSQVGTDGYTF.